The 25 T cell receptor beta chains in this list originate from one sample, sequenced in a study of CD8 T cells in ankylosing spondylitis. MiXCR, applied by TCRdb to the 5' RACE reads, yields one record per CDR3 protein. The repertoire has 300,000 to 350,000 distinct CDR3 sequences, 11% of them found once; the top ten carry roughly 9%. Sequencing was performed on blood, either unsorted or a sorted T cell fraction (not recorded which). The origin of the receptors is a female donor with ankylosing spondylitis or in good health (not recorded which).

Only a few counts were recorded for this clonotype. This chain joins TRBV7-2 and TRBJ1-3, with D possibly TRBD1 on 5 matching bases. The CDR3 runs to 15 residues. V gave up 2 bases and J gave up 3 bases, with 11 bases separating them. Germline-derived CDR1 and CDR2 are SGHTA and FQGNSA. The CDR3 reads CASSLPGINGNTIYF. The CDR3 coding sequence is TGTGCCAGCAGCTTACCAGGGATAAATGGAAACACCATATATTTT.

In this sample, this clonotype turned up many times. V is TRBV5-1 and J is TRBJ2-5; weak D call: TRBD2 (5 bases). Trimming pared 4 bases from V and 0 bases from J, leaving 16 bases between. This CDR3 is built from 16 residues. Per the germline V gene, CDR1 is SGHRS and CDR2 is YFSETQ. The CDR3 is CASSPGSSGNQETQYF. The CDR3 region has the DNA TGCGCCAGCAGCCCGGGAAGTTCGGGTAACCAAGAGACCCAGTACTTC.

This clonotype was counted many times. This chain joins TRBV12-3 or TRBV12-4 and TRBJ2-2, with TRBD1 matching over 8 bases. Trimming cost V 2 bases and J 4 bases; bases outside gene matches: 3. There are 15 residues in the CDR3. CDR3 nucleotides: TGTGCCAGCAGTTTAATGGGGACAGGCACCGGGGAGCTGTTTTTT. It is translated as CASSLMGTGTGELFF.

This clonotype turned up a few times. This chain uses TRBV20-1 with TRBJ2-3; no reliable D call. CDR1 is DFQATT, CDR2 SNEGSKA, per germline (reference sequence). The CDR3 runs 16 residues. The V end was cut by 1 base, the J end by 1 base, with 15 bases between. The CDR3 spells CSARAPERTRTDTQYF. In DNA form, the CDR3 reads TGCAGTGCTAGAGCGCCCGAGCGCACCCGCACAGATACGCAGTATTTT.

This clonotype was counted many times. The CDR3 nucleotides read TGCGCCAGCAGCTTAGGGGACAGGACTTCCTACGAGCAGTACTTC. Its translation: CASSLGDRTSYEQYF. This sequence joins TRBV5-1 and TRBJ2-7; 8 nucleotides agree with TRBD1. Unmatched junction bases numbered 5, after V lost 2 bases and J lost 1 base. This CDR3 contains 15 residues. Per germline, CDR1 SGHRS and CDR2 YFSETQ. Variable domain in full (rest from reference TRBV5-1 and TRBJ2-7): KAGVTQTPRYLIKTRGQQVTLSCSPISGHRSVSWYQQTPGQGLQFLFEYFSETQRNKGNFPGRFSGRQFSNSRSEMNVSTLELGDSALYLCASSLGDRTSYEQYFGPGTRLTVT.

This clonotype was seen a few times. In nucleotides, the CDR3 is TGCGCCAGCAGCCTGAGGCAACAGGGGGCTGGAAACACCATATATTTT. Its protein product is CASSLRQQGAGNTIYF. The rearrangement uses TRBV4-1 and TRBJ1-3; 8 bases match TRBD1. Trimming took 4 bases from V and 2 from J; bases not matched to a gene: 7. Germline CDR1 is MGHRA and CDR2 is YSYEKL. There are 16 residues in the CDR3.

This clonotype was recorded many times. The CDR3 here is CSAVQGINEKLFF. The CDR3 region has the DNA TGCAGTGCTGTCCAGGGGATTAATGAAAAACTGTTTTTT. V is TRBV20-1 and J is TRBJ1-4; possible D gene TRBD1, 6 bases. The V gene lost 5 bases and the J gene lost 4 bases, with 11 bases spanning the gap. CDR1 and CDR2 from the germline V gene are DFQATT and SNEGSKA (reference sequence). This CDR3 region has 13 residues.

This clonotype was counted at least ten times. This rearrangement joins TRBV20-1 to TRBJ1-3; no clear D gene. The germline V gene has CDR1 DFQATT and CDR2 SNEGSKA (reference sequence). The CDR3 covers 15 residues. With 3 bases removed from V and 4 bases from J, the gap between germline ends came to 16 bases. CDR3 residues: CSASHGRAGGNTIYF. DNA of the CDR3: TGCAGTGCTAGTCACGGGAGGGCGGGAGGAAACACCATATATTTT.

At least ten counts were recorded for this clonotype. The rearrangement uses TRBV6-5 and TRBJ1-2; D call uncertain. CDR3 size: 11 residues. The V gene lost 4 bases and the J gene lost 9 bases, with 9 bases spanning the gap. In germline, CDR1 is MNHEY, CDR2 SVGAGI. CDR3 residues: CASSSGLSYTF. CDR3 in DNA: TGTGCCAGCAGTTCTGGACTCAGCTACACCTTC.

This clonotype was counted only a few times. The V gene is TRBV6-1, the J gene TRBJ2-5, with unresolved D. In germline, CDR1 is MNHNS, CDR2 SASEGT. The CDR3 runs to 13 residues. Deletions cut 1 base from V and 7 bases from J, with 10 bases between. CDR3 nucleotide sequence: TGTGCCAGCAGTGAAGTAGTGCCCCGGACCCAGTACTTC. Encoded protein: CASSEVVPRTQYF.

This clonotype was seen repeatedly, ten times or more. The CDR3 here is CASSLSEGINEQFF. CDR3 nucleotides: TGTGCCAGCAGCTTAAGCGAGGGGATCAATGAGCAGTTCTTC. V gene TRBV11-2 combines with J gene TRBJ2-1; D tentatively reads TRBD1 or TRBD2 (5 bases each). Trimming stripped 2 bases from V and 6 bases from J, with 11 bases between. The CDR3 length is 14 residues. CDR1 is SGHAT, CDR2 FQNNGV, per germline.

Many counts were recorded for this clonotype. J is TRBJ2-7 and V is TRBV12-3 or TRBV12-4, with TRBD1 as a possible D gene (6 bases). This CDR3 contains 13 residues. The ends were cut back, 5 bases at V and 1 base at J, with 9 bases in the middle. The CDR3 loop is CASSVGQSYEQYF. The CDR3 DNA reads TGTGCCAGCAGTGTCGGACAGTCCTACGAGCAGTACTTC.

This clonotype was seen only a few times. This rearrangement joins TRBV5-5 to TRBJ1-1; the match to TRBD1 covers 9 bases. CDR1 is SGHKS and CDR2 is YYEKEE in the germline V gene (reference sequence). J lost 4 bases, V lost 3 bases, and 1 base had no gene match. This CDR3 is 13 amino acids long. CDR3 sequence (DNA): TGTGCCAGCAGCTGGACAGGGGCCACTGAAGCTTTCTTT. It yields the protein CASSWTGATEAFF.

Many counts were recorded for this clonotype. The V call is TRBV29-1, the J call TRBJ2-7, with 12 nucleotides matching TRBD2. The length of the CDR3 is 19 residues. Germline CDR1 is SQVTM and CDR2 is ANQGSEA. Trimming removed 2 bases from V and 4 bases from J; junction bases left unmatched: 18. DNA of the CDR3: TGCAGCGTTGAAATGCATGGACTAGCGGGACCCGGATCTCCATACGAGCAGTACTTC. It is translated as CSVEMHGLAGPGSPYEQYF.

This clonotype was counted many times. J is TRBJ2-2 and V is TRBV6-2 or TRBV6-3; TRBD2 matches 13 bases. V dropped 6 bases and J dropped 6; count of bases not matched to a gene: 4. The CDR3 covers 15 residues. Germline V gives CDR1 MNHEY, CDR2 SVGEGT. DNA for the CDR3: TGTGCCAGCAGCCCCACTAGCGGGAGGGCCGGGGAGCTGTTTTTT. This sequence encodes CASSPTSGRAGELFF.

This clonotype has a count of ten or more. The chain combines TRBV6-5 with TRBJ1-6; unclear D gene. Trimming left V 3 bases short and J 10 bases short, with 10 bases between. This CDR3 is built from 13 residues. The germline V gene has CDR1 MNHEY and CDR2 SVGAGI. Written as DNA, the CDR3 is TGTGCCAGCAGTTATCAATACGAGTCACCCCTCCACTTT. Encoded protein: CASSYQYESPLHF.

The sample holds many counts of this clonotype. The chain uses TRBV5-1 and TRBJ2-1; maybe TRBD2 (5 bases). Trimming took 0 bases from V and 7 from J, leaving 8 bases between them. The CDR3 loop spans 13 amino acids. The germline gives CDR1 SGHRS, CDR2 YFSETQ. CDR3 DNA: TGCGCCAGCAGCTTGGGTCCGGGGAATGAGCAGTTCTTC. It specifies CASSLGPGNEQFF.

At least ten counts were recorded for this clonotype. V is TRBV4-2 and J is TRBJ2-2; the D is unclear. Germline CDR1 reads LGHNA; CDR2 reads YNFKEQ. Trimming removed 6 bases from V and 5 bases from J, with 13 bases in between. The CDR3 extends over 14 amino acids. The CDR3 reads CASRARFETGELFF. CDR3 nucleotide sequence: TGTGCCAGCAGAGCCAGGTTCGAAACCGGGGAGCTGTTTTTT.

This clonotype was counted ten times or more. The V and J genes are TRBV5-1 and TRBJ2-1, with D tentatively TRBD2 (6 bases). Germline V gene sequence: CDR1 SGHRS, CDR2 YFSETQ. V lost 4 bases to trimming and J lost 5 bases, with 22 bases between them. This CDR3 is built from 17 residues. The CDR3 DNA sequence: TGCGCCAGCAGCCCACTGGAGCCGGGACTCCCAAACAATGAGCAGTTCTTC. This gives the protein CASSPLEPGLPNNEQFF.

There are many counts of this clonotype. The rearrangement links TRBV4-3 to TRBJ1-3; D gene ambiguous. The ends were cut back, 0 bases at V and 1 base at J, with 7 bases in the middle. Germline CDR1 LGHNA, CDR2 YSLEER. The CDR3 contains 15 residues. CDR3 amino acids: CASSQDRVSGNTIYF. The CDR3 nucleotides are TGCGCCAGCAGCCAAGATCGGGTTTCTGGAAACACCATATATTTT.

The chain carries TRBV6-5 and TRBJ2-7, with D possibly TRBD2 on 5 matching bases. CDR3 length: 15 residues. The ends were cut back, 2 bases at V and 1 base at J, with 12 bases in the middle. CDR1 is MNHEY and CDR2 is SVGAGI in the germline V gene. The CDR3 nucleotides read TGTGCCAGCAGTTACGGAGTGGGGAGATCCTACGAGCAGTACTTC. Protein sequence: CASSYGVGRSYEQYF.

This clonotype was observed many times. The rearrangement joins TRBV20-1 to TRBJ1-2, with TRBD1 identical over 7 bases. CDR3 size: 14 residues. Per germline, CDR1 DFQATT and CDR2 SNEGSKA (reference sequence). The V gene end was trimmed by 0 bases and the J gene end by 7 bases; junction bases not matched to a gene: 8. This CDR3 is CSAREPTGIRGYTF. The DNA of the CDR3 is TGCAGTGCTAGAGAGCCGACAGGGATCCGTGGCTACACCTTC.

This clonotype was counted at least ten times. The rearrangement uses TRBV20-1 and TRBJ2-6; perhaps TRBD1 as D (6 bases). Germline-derived CDR1 and CDR2 are DFQATT and SNEGSKA (reference sequence). With 6 bases removed from V and 0 bases from J, the gap between germline ends came to 12 bases. The CDR3 runs to 15 residues. For the CDR3, the DNA is TGCAGTGCATCGGGACACAGCTCTGGGGCCAACGTCCTGACTTTC. This translates into CSASGHSSGANVLTF.

This clonotype was picked up many times. V is TRBV5-1 and J is TRBJ2-6; D is unclear. The CDR3 extends over 17 amino acids. The V gene lost 0 bases and the J gene lost 1 base, with 11 bases spanning the gap. From germline, CDR1 is SGHRS and CDR2 YFSETQ. For the CDR3, the DNA is TGCGCCAGCAGCTTGGCTGGGTCAGTATCTGGGGCCAACGTCCTGACTTTC. Encoded protein: CASSLAGSVSGANVLTF.

This clonotype was recorded many times. The rearrangement uses TRBV10-3 and TRBJ2-1; D not resolved. Germline loops: CDR1 ENHRY, CDR2 SYGVKD. The V end was cut by 0 bases, the J end by 8 bases, with 8 bases between. The CDR3 has 13 residues. The CDR3 protein is CAISESIVDEQFF. The CDR3 nucleotides read TGTGCCATCAGTGAGTCTATAGTCGATGAGCAGTTCTTC.